The present T cell receptor beta chain was sequenced within a study of OX40 agonist ivuxolimab in advanced cancers. About the study as a whole: Ivuxolimab, which targeted the costimulatory receptor OX40 (CD134), was an agonistic, fully human IgG2 monoclonal antibody. The paper covers the monotherapy dose-escalation part of the phase I ivuxolimab trial, which included N ≈ 57 patients. Peripheral TCRbeta sequencing aimed to test whether ivuxolimab altered TCR sequence diversity and caused clonal T-cell expansion. Among the approximately 50 dose-escalation patients, 19 had hepatocellular carcinoma, 15 or so melanoma, 9 renal cell carcinoma and 9 head and neck cancer. In the dose-escalation cohort, more than 75% of patients were male, and the mean age was roughly 60 years, with a range of about 23 to 85. Partial responses occurred in three dose-escalation patients: two with cutaneous melanoma and one with hepatocellular carcinoma. Prior anti-PD-1, anti-PD-L1 or anti-CTLA-4 therapy was permitted, and approximately 40% of dose-escalation patients had received checkpoint inhibitors. Intravenous ivuxolimab was administered to patients every 2 weeks at six dose levels: 0.01, 0.1, 0.3, 1.5, 3 and 10 mg/kg. What the research found in general, with its limitations: The antigen specificity of the clonally expanded peripheral T cells was not determined. On average, CD8+ T cells showed more expanded clones than CD4+ T cells after ivuxolimab. Low levels of normalized T-cell clonal expansion were also seen in some patients who did not respond. In the 0.1-3.0 mg/kg groups, partial responders had among the lowest normalized peripheral clonal expansion, particularly in CD8+ T cells. At doses from 0.1 to 3.0 mg/kg, clonal expansion was seen in both CD4+ and CD8+ blood T cells between baseline and week 6.

V has 5 bases trimmed and J has 3 bases trimmed; junction bases matching no gene number 6. From a lookup of the germline V gene, CDR1 and CDR2 are KGHSH and LQKENI. The CDR3 goes from the cysteine to the phenylalanine over 15 residues. The entry retains the CDR3 DNA only, 45 bases that are in frame from base 1. Points on this clone: It has no known antigen specificity. The input lacks base qualities; no much larger clone sits a single base away.

For sequencing of the TCRbeta CDR3 region, genomic DNA was extracted from the sorted cells. The immunoSEQ Assay was used for sequencing of TCRbeta CDR3 regions. What TCRdb holds here is the immuneACCESS table cut down to in-frame rearrangements. Part of the clones is not present; checked against another copy, under half of the missing clones reflect an unresolved V gene, and the others are unexplained. This sample holds over 100,000 clones; about 92% were observed only once. The ten largest clonotypes hold more than 1% of the sample. The trial excluded patients who had a history of autoimmune disease or who were on systemic immunosuppression. Peripheral blood for TCR sequencing was collected from all dose cohorts at baseline, on cycle 4 day 1, and on cycle 7 day 1. Samples came from an open-label, multicenter, first-in-human phase I dose-escalation trial of ivuxolimab. Adults with locally advanced or metastatic head and neck squamous cell, hepatocellular, melanoma or renal cell carcinoma were enrolled in the trial. Before TCR sequencing, CD4+ and CD8+ T cells were separately sorted from peripheral blood.

The receptor's source is an adult with an advanced solid tumor such as melanoma, head and neck, liver or kidney cancer. The sample consisted of CD4+ or CD8+ T cells sorted from blood, taken in a trial of the OX40 agonist ivuxolimab. The V and J segments used are TRBV18 and TRBJ2-5, with 10 central nucleotides matching TRBD1. CDR3 sequence: CASSRGTGAEETQYF. The DNA sequence is given as TGTGCCAGCTCAAGAGGGACAGGGGCCGAAGAGACCCAGTACTTC.